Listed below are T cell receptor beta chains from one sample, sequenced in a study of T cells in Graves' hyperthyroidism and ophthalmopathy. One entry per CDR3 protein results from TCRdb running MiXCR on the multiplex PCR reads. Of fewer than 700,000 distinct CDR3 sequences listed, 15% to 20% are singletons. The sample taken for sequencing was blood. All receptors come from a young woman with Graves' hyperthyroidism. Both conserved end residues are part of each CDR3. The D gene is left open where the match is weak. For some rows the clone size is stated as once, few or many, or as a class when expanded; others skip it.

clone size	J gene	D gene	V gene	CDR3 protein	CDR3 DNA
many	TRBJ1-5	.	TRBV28	CASSLQGRKPQHF	TGTGCCAGCAGTTTACAGGGTAGGAAGCCCCAGCATTTT
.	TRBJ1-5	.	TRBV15	CATSRVQGSNQPQHF	TGTGCCACCAGCAGAGTACAGGGAAGCAATCAGCCCCAGCATTTT
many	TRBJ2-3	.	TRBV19	CASSTLYTDTQYF	TGTGCCAGTAGCACCCTCTACACAGATACGCAGTATTTT
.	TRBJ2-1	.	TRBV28	CASSLESGLEYNEQFF	TGTGCCAGCAGTTTAGAGTCCGGACTGGAGTACAATGAGCAGTTCTTC
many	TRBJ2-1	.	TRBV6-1	CASRQDHNEQFF	TGTGCCAGCAGGCAGGACCACAATGAGCAGTTCTTC
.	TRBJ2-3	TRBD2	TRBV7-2	CASSATSGKRGDTQYF	TGTGCCAGCAGCGCGACTAGCGGGAAACGCGGAGATACGCAGTATTTT
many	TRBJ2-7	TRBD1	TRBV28	CASSWDSPYEQYF	TGTGCCAGCAGTTGGGACAGCCCCTACGAGCAGTACTTC
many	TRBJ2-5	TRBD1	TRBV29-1	CSVSGTGLEETQYF	TGCAGCGTTAGTGGGACAGGGCTCGAGGAGACCCAGTACTTC
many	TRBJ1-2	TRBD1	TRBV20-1	CSANGQVYGYTF	TGCAGTGCTAACGGACAGGTCTATGGCTACACCTTC
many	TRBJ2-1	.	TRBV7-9	CASSLGDGPYNEQFF	TGTGCCAGCAGCTTAGGGGACGGACCGTACAATGAGCAGTTCTTC
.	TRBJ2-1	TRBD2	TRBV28	CASSQGQAGAVFNEQFF	TGTGCCAGCAGCCAGGGACAAGCGGGAGCGGTCTTTAATGAGCAGTTCTTC
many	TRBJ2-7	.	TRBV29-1	CSVGGAVAAGEQYF	TGCAGCGTTGGGGGAGCTGTGGCCGCCGGCGAGCAGTACTTC
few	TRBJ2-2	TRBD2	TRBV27	CASSPSLAGTGELFF	TGTGCCAGCAGTCCGTCCCTAGCGGGGACCGGGGAGCTGTTTTTT
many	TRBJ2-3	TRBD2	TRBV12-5	CASGPGLAGTDTQYF	TGTGCTAGTGGCCCAGGACTAGCGGGAACAGATACGCAGTATTTT
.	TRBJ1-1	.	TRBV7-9	CASSLDLFF	TGTGCCAGCAGCTTAGATCTCTTCTTT
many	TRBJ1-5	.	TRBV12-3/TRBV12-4	CASSLWVGDNQPQHF	TGTGCCAGCAGTTTATGGGTAGGGGACAATCAGCCCCAGCATTTT
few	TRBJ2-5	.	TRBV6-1	CASRVGGQETQYF	TGTGCCAGCAGAGTGGGGGGCCAAGAGACCCAGTACTTC
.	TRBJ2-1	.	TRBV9	CASSVLDRTGEQFF	TGTGCCAGCAGCGTCCTAGACCGGACCGGGGAGCAGTTCTTC
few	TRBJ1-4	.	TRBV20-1	CSARVSTNEKLFF	TGCAGTGCTAGAGTGTCAACTAATGAAAAACTGTTTTTT
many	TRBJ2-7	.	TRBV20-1	CSARSREKGYEQYF	TGCAGTGCTAGGAGCAGGGAAAAGGGCTACGAGCAGTACTTC
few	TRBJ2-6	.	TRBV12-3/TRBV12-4	CASSLRTSGANVLTF	TGTGCCAGCAGTTTGAGGACCTCTGGGGCCAACGTCCTGACTTTC
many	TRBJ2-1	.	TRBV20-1	CSARGPVYNGQFF	TGCAGTGCTAGAGGTCCGGTTTACAATGGGCAGTTCTTC
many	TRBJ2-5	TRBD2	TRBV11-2	CASSPAPSGTETQYF	TGTGCCAGCAGCCCCGCCCCTAGCGGGACCGAGACCCAGTACTTC
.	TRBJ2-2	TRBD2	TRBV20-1	CSASLTSGGTGELFF	TGCAGTGCTAGCCTGACTAGCGGGGGGACCGGGGAGCTGTTTTTT
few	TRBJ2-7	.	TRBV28	CASSFYRSPEIKSEYEQYF	TGTGCCAGCAGTTTTTACAGGTCCCCGGAAATCAAGTCTGAGTACGAGCAGTACTTC
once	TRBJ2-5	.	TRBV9	CASSGPGRTFQETQYF	TGTGCCAGCAGCGGTCCGGGACGGACGTTCCAAGAGACCCAGTACTTC
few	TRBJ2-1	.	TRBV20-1	CSAKVAWTTNNEQFF	TGCAGTGCTAAGGTTGCTTGGACTACAAACAATGAGCAGTTCTTC
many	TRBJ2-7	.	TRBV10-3	CATSRGYEQYF	TGTGCCACCTCACGAGGCTACGAGCAGTACTTC
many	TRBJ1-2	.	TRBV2	CASSPSRGGYTF	TGTGCCAGCAGTCCAAGCAGGGGAGGCTACACCTTC
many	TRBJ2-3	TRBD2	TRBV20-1	CSAIRSSGRSDTQYF	TGCAGTGCGATCCGGTCTAGCGGGAGGTCAGATACGCAGTATTTT
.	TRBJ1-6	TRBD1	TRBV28	CASSRNRGPNSPLHF	TGTGCCAGCAGTCGGAACAGGGGCCCTAATTCACCCCTCCACTTT
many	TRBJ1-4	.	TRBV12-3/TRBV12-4	CASSFQAFNEKLFF	TGTGCCAGCAGCTTTCAAGCATTTAATGAAAAACTGTTTTTT
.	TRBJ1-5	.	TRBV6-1	CASSEGQRGINQPQHF	TGTGCCAGCAGTGAAGGGCAGAGAGGAATTAATCAGCCCCAGCATTTT
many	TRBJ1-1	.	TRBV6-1	CASTPPGNTEAFF	TGTGCCAGCACCCCCCCGGGAAACACTGAAGCTTTCTTT
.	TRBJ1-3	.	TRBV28	CASRGVVSYSGNTIYF	TGTGCCAGCAGGGGGGTAGTTTCTTACTCTGGAAACACCATATATTTT
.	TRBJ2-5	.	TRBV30	CAWRPTGQAETQYF	TGTGCCTGGAGGCCGACGGGGCAGGCGGAGACCCAGTACTTC
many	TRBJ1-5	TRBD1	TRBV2	CASRRTGGFNQPQHF	TGTGCCAGCAGGAGGACAGGGGGTTTTAATCAGCCCCAGCATTTT
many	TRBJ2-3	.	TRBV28	CASSPSGKGTDTQYF	TGTGCCAGCAGTCCGAGCGGAAAAGGCACAGATACGCAGTATTTT
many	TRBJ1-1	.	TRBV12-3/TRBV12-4	CASSFSGFLAAFF	TGTGCCAGCAGTTTCTCGGGTTTCTTAGCAGCTTTCTTT
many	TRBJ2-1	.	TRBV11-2	CASSPWDAGPTYNEQFF	TGTGCCAGCAGCCCGTGGGACGCGGGACCCACCTACAATGAGCAGTTCTTC